Each of the 9 T cell receptor beta chains below was sequenced from the same sample in a study of blood T cell repertoires in COVID-19. Some clones are missing from TCRdb's copy, which holds only in-frame ones; the method was immunoSEQ multiplex PCR. The table has around 370,000 clones, roughly 90% seen once; the top ten hold approximately 7.3%. The sample comprised peripheral blood. Receptor source: a woman aged 70-85 years with COVID-19, enrolled during active disease.

The chain links TRBV6-5 to TRBJ2-7; possible D gene TRBD1, 6 bases. Trimming stripped 1 base from V and 3 bases from J, with 13 bases between. CDR1 MNHEY and CDR2 SVGAGI come from the germline V gene. The CDR3 covers 15 residues. The CDR3, as DNA: TGTGCCAGCAGTTACTATACAGGGCCCAACTACGAGCAGTACTTC. Its translation: CASSYYTGPNYEQYF.

Only one count was recorded for this clone. This sequence joins TRBV2 and TRBJ2-7; 8 bases match TRBD1. The V and J ends lost 5 bases and 2 bases, in that order; junction bases with no gene match: 8. Germline CDR1 and CDR2: SNHLY and FYNNEI. The CDR3 loop spans 15 amino acids. Here the CDR3 reads CASSIGQGGTYEQYF. The CDR3 bases are TGTGCCAGCAGTATAGGACAGGGAGGCACCTACGAGCAGTACTTC.

The V and J genes are TRBV5-1 and TRBJ1-5; D gene ambiguous. Trimming shortened V by 0 bases and J by 7 bases, and 11 bases separated the two germline ends. The V gene's germline CDR1 is SGHRS and CDR2 YFSETQ. The CDR3 is 14 amino acids. As DNA, the CDR3 is TGCGCCAGCAGCTTGGGTGCGGGTGGGCAGCCCCAGCATTTT. It encodes CASSLGAGGQPQHF.

This sequence joins TRBV6-5 and TRBJ1-2; no clear D. Between the trimmed V and J ends, which lost 0 bases and 3 bases, there was a span of 8 bases. The CDR3 has 14 residues. In germline, CDR1 is MNHEY, CDR2 SVGAGI. The CDR3 is CASSYSRGYYGYTF. CDR3 DNA sequence: TGTGCCAGCAGTTACTCAAGAGGGTACTATGGCTACACCTTC.

The chain recombines TRBV28 with TRBJ1-2; D remains ambiguous. This CDR3 is built from 13 residues. Germline assignment: CDR1 MDHEN and CDR2 SYDVKM. With 4 bases removed from V and 2 bases from J, the gap between germline ends came to 8 bases. CDR3 sequence: CASSWAQNYGYTF. CDR3 coding DNA: TGTGCCAGCAGTTGGGCGCAAAACTATGGCTACACCTTC.

The rearrangement links TRBV2 to TRBJ1-6, with 7 bases identical to TRBD1. CDR1 and CDR2 from the germline V gene are SNHLY and FYNNEI. There are 13 residues in the CDR3. With V trimmed by 6 bases and J by 13 bases, 9 bases remained unmatched. CDR3 sequence: CASSRGSGGPLHF. CDR3 bases: TGTGCCAGCAGCAGGGGGTCGGGAGGGCCCCTCCACTTT.

The chain couples TRBV7-2 to TRBJ2-3; 9 bases agree with TRBD2. Germline CDR1 SGHTA, CDR2 FQGNSA. V was clipped by 0 bases and J by 1 base; unmatched bases: 8. CDR3 length: 18 residues. CDR3 DNA sequence: TGTGCCAGCAGCTTAGCCCACGGCGGGGGGGCCCGCACAGATACGCAGTATTTT. Protein: CASSLAHGGGARTDTQYF.

This chain uses TRBV11-3 with TRBJ2-4; tentative D call: TRBD1 (6 bases). The CDR3 loop spans 15 amino acids. V was cut by 4 bases and J by 6 bases, with 16 bases left in between. CDR1 is SGHNT and CDR2 is YENEEA in the germline V gene. The CDR3 reads CASSSGGQYVNIQYF. In DNA form, the CDR3 reads TGTGCCAGCAGCTCCGGTGGACAGTATGTAAACATTCAGTACTTC.

Only one count was recorded for this clone. This sequence joins TRBV2 and TRBJ1-5; D remains unclear. Germline CDR1 and CDR2: SNHLY and FYNNEI. This CDR3 spans 14 amino acids. Trimming took 9 bases from V and 2 from J, leaving 14 bases between them. For the CDR3, the DNA is TGTGCCAGTCGAAAACGGGTTGGCAATCAGCCCCAGCATTTT. Amino acids: CASRKRVGNQPQHF. The variable domain in full, with the rest retrieved from reference TRBV2 and TRBJ1-5, is EPEVTQTPSHQVTQMGQEVILRCVPISNHLYFYWYRQILGQKVEFLVSFYNNEISEKSEIFDDQFSVERPDGSNFTLKIRSTKLEDSAMYFCASRKRVGNQPQHFGDGTRLSIL.